This T cell receptor (beta chain) was captured in a study of control samples from healthy donors and cancer patients. Clones were sequenced by immunoSEQ multiplex PCR, and TCRdb holds only the in-frame ones, with some missing. The sample shows roughly 220,000 clones, 90% to 95% of them seen only once. Trimming removed 5 bases at V and 3 bases at J, with 10 bases between. The CDR3 covers 14 residues. CDR1 is SEHNR, CDR2 FQNEAQ, per germline (reference sequence). What was sequenced was blood. The gene calls are TRBV7-9 and TRBJ1-4; no definite D call. The source is a middle-aged man in good health. This CDR3 reads CASSPALANEKLFF. CDR3 bases: TGTGCCAGCAGCCCGGCGCTAGCTAATGAAAAACTGTTTTTT.